The sequence of this T cell receptor (beta chain) was determined in a study of spatial heterogeneity in lung cancer (dated by TCRdb to the late 2010s). At the level of the whole study: Beta-chain transcripts were consistently detected in greater numbers than alpha-chain transcripts, which likely reflects a higher abundance of beta-chain transcripts. TCR repertoire features were related to nonsynonymous mutation counts determined by whole-exome sequencing of tumor tissue. In the raw uncorrected reads, each unique combination of TCR and UMI appeared more than ten times on average. In non-small cell lung cancer, the study made a quantitative comparison of TCR alpha and beta repertoires among multiple tumor regions, matched nontumor lung and blood. At surgery, both alpha and beta chains were TCR-sequenced in 200 to 250 tumor regions, 64 matched nontumor lung samples and a few dozen PBMC samples. Findings and caveats that apply to the study as a whole: Ubiquitous expanded tumor TCRs were found in blood more often at tumor resection than at routine follow-up. Additional single-cell paired TCR alpha and beta sequencing was considered necessary to confirm, at a functional level, the hypothesis that regional TCRs recognize regional mutations.

The receptor library was made with 5' RACE. Sequencing instrument: NextSeq 500. To allow correction of PCR and sequencing errors, the TCR library protocol tagged every TCR cDNA molecule with a unique molecular identifier. As for the authors' bioinformatics: Decombinator tools were used for TCR identification, UMI-based error correction and CDR3 extraction. TCRs above a frequency of 2 per 1,000, corresponding to the top 1% of the tumor frequency distribution, were defined as expanded. Rényi diversity was computed with the R vegan package after subsampling each repertoire 100 times to 5,000 TCRs. CDR3 similarity networks were built from amino acid triplet string-kernel similarity, connecting CDR3s with pairwise similarity above 0.82. The public reads were run again by TCRdb, first through fastp at Q25 and then through MiXCR, and only productive beta chains were kept. Each CDR3 protein gets just one entry, which takes the most common genes and DNA from the rows behind it. The V and J calls, along with clone size, are taken from TCRdb and not from the paper's own processing. For this sample the table gives tens of thousands of distinct CDR3 sequences, of which 4.6% were detected only once. Approximately 35% of the sample comes from the top ten.

This clonotype is termed medium-sized (0.01 to 0.1%). Its antigen target is currently unknown. The input lacks base qualities; no much larger clone sits a single base away. V and J are trimmed by 6 bases and 4 bases, and the gene matches miss 7 bases of the junction. Looking up the germline V gene yields CDR1 SGHRS and CDR2 YFSETQ. Including the terminal cysteine and phenylalanine, the CDR3 comprises 15 residues. Kept here is only the CDR3 DNA, which spans 45 bases and is read in frame from base 1. In light of the paper, this sample's time point label describes: sample taken at primary tumor resection. Without any cell sorting, TCR sequencing was performed on whole RNA extracted either from tumor and nontumor lung tissue or from cryopreserved PBMC samples. Donors were some 70 patients with early-stage, untreated non-small cell lung cancer from the lung TRACERx cohort. Only patients for whom sufficient RNA was available from at least two tumor regions were selected for TCR sequencing.

The sequence is built from TRBV5-1 and TRBJ2-1, with 10 junctional bases fitting TRBD2. The receptor was isolated from a male donor with early-stage non-small cell lung cancer. Specimen: PBMCs, collected at surgery. CDR3 sequence: CASNEEAGGYNEQFF. In nucleotide form, the sequence is TGCGCCAGCAATGAGGAAGCGGGAGGGTACAATGAGCAGTTCTTC.